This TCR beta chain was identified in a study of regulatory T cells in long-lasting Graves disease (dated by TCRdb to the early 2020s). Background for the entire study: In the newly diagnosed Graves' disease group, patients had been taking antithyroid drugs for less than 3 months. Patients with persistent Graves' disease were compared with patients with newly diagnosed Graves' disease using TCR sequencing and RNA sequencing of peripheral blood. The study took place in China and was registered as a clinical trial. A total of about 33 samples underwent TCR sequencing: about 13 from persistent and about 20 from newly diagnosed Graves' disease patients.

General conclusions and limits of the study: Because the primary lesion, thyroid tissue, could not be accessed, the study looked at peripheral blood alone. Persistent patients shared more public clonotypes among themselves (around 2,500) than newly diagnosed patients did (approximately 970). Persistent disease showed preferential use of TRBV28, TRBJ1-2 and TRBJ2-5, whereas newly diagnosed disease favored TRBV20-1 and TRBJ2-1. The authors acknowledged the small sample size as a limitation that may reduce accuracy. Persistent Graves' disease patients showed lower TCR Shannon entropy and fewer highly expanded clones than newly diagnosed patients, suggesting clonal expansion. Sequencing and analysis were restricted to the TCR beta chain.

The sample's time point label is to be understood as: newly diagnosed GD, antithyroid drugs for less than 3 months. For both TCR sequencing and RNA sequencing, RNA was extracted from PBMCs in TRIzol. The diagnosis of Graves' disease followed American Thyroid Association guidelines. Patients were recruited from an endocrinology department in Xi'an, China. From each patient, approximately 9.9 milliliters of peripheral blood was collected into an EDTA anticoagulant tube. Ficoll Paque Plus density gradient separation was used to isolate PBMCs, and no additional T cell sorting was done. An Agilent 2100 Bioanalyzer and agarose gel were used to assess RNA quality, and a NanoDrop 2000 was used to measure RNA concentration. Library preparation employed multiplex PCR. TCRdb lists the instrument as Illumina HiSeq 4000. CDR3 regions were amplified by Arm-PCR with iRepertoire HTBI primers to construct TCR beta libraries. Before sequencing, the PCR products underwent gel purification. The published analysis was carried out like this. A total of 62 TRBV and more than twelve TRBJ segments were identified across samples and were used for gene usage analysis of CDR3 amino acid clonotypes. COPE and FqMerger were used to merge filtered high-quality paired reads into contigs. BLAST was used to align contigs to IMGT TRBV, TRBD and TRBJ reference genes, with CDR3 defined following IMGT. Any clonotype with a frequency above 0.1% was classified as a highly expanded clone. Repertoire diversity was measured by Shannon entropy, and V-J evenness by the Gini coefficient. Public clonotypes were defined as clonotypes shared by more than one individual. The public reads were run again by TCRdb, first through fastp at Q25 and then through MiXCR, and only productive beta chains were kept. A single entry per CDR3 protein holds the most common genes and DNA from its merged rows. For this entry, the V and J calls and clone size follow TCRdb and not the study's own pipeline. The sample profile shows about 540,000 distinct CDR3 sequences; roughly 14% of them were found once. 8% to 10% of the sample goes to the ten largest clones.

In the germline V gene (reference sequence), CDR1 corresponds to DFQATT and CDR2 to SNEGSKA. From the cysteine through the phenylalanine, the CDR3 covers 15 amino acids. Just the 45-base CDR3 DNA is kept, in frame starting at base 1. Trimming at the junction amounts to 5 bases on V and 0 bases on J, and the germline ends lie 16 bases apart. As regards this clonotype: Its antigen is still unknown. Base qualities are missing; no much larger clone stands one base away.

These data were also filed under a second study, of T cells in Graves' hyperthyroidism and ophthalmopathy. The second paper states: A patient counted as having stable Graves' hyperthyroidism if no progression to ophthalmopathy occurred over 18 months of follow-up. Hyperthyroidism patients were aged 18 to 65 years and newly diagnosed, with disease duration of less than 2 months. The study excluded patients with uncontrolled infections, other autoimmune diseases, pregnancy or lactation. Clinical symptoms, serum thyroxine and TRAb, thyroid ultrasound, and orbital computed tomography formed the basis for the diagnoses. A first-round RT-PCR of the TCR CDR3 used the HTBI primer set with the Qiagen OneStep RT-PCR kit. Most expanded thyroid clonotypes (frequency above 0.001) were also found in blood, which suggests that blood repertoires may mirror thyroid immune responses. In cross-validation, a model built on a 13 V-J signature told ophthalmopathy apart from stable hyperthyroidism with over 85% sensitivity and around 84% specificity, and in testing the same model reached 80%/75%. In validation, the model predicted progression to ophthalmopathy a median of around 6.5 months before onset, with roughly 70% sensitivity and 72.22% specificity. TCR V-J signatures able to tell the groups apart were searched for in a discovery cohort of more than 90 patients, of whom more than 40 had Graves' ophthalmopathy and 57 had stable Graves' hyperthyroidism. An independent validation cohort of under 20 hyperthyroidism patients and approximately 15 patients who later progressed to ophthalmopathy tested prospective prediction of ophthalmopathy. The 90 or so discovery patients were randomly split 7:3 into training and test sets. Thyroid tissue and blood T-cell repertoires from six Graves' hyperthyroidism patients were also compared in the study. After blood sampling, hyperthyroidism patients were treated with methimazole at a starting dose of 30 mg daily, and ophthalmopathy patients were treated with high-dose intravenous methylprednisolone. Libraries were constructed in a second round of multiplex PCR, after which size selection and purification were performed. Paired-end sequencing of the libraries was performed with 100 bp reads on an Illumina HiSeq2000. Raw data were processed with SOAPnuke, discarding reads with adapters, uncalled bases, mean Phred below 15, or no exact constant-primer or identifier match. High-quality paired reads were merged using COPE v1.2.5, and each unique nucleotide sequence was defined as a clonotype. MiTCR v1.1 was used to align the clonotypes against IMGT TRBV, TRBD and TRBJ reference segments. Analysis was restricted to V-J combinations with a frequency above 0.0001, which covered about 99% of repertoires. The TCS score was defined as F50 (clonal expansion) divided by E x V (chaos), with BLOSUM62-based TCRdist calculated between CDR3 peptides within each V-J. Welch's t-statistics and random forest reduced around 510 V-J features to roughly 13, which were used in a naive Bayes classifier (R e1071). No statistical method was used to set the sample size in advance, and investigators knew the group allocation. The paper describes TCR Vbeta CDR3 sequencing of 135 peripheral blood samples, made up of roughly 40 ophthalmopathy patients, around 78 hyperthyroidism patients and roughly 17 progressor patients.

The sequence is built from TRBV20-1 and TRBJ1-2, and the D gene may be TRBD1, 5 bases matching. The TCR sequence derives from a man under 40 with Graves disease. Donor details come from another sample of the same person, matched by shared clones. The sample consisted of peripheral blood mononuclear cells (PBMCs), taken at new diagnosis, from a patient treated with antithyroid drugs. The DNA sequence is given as TGCAGTGCTTACTCGGTGGAGGGGCCTAACTATGGCTACACCTTC. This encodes CSAYSVEGPNYGYTF.